These 22 T cell receptor beta chains were sequenced from one sample in a study of blood T cell repertoires in COVID-19 (dated by TCRdb to 2018 to 2020). Libraries came from the immunoSEQ multiplex PCR assay. This is the immuneACCESS table as TCRdb keeps it, with only in-frame sequences that have V and J called. A part of the clones is gone; compared with another copy, unresolved V genes explain less than half, and the rest is unexplained. The sample data list more than 45,000 clones, and 90% of these were observed just once. The ten largest make up 5.1% of the sample. Material: peripheral blood. These receptors originate from a man in his sixties or seventies with acute or convalescent COVID-19.

This clone was seen only once. The J gene is TRBJ2-3, the V gene TRBV15, with 9 bases identical to TRBD1. The length of the CDR3 is 17 residues. V lost 3 bases, J lost 6 bases, and 13 bases stayed unmatched. Germline V gene lookup returns CDR1 LNHNV and CDR2 YYDKDF (reference sequence). The CDR3 region is CATSSGLGGQGMDTQYF. CDR3 in DNA: TGTGCCACCAGCAGCGGCCTCGGGGGACAGGGTATGGATACGCAGTATTTT.

The V and J genes are TRBV7-8 and TRBJ1-2, with D maybe TRBD1 (5 bases). Germline CDR1 and CDR2: SGHVS and FQNEAQ. The CDR3 is 16 residues long. Trimming removed 1 base from V and 2 bases from J, with 14 bases in between. In nucleotides, the CDR3 is TGTGCCAGCAGCTTAGGCAGGGTGGCCACGAACTATGGCTACACCTTC. Its translation is CASSLGRVATNYGYTF. Filled out from reference TRBV7-8 and TRBJ1-2, the complete variable domain reads GAGVSQSPRYKVAKRGQDVALRCDPISGHVSLFWYQQALGQGPEFLTYFQNEAQLDKSGLPSDRFFAERPEGSVSTLKIQRTQQEDSAVYLCASSLGRVATNYGYTFGSGTRLTVV.

V gene TRBV24-1 combines with J gene TRBJ2-3; 7 bases are a match to TRBD1. CDR3 length equals 15 residues. Germline CDR1 reads KGHDR; CDR2 reads SFDVKD. The trim removed 5 bases at V and 1 base at J, leaving 5 bases unmatched. The CDR3 is CATSAAGQGTDTQYF. The CDR3 coding sequence is TGTGCCACCAGTGCCGCAGGACAGGGCACAGATACGCAGTATTTT.

The chain is built from TRBV30 and TRBJ2-1, with 11 bases fitting TRBD1. Germline V gives CDR1 GTSNPN, CDR2 SVGIG (reference sequence). Losses at the gene ends were 2 bases for V and 8 bases for J; bases not matched to a gene: 5. The CDR3 is made up of 14 amino acids. The CDR3 is CAWSRTGGSYEQFF. Here the CDR3 DNA reads TGTGCCTGGAGTAGGACAGGGGGCTCCTATGAGCAGTTCTTC.

This sequence joins TRBV3-1 (or the pseudogene TRBV3-2) and TRBJ2-7; a weak D match, TRBD1 (5 bases). Deletions cut 0 bases from V and 1 base from J, with 13 bases between. This CDR3 comprises 16 residues. From germline, CDR1 is LGHDT and CDR2 YNNKEL (reference sequence). The CDR3 protein is CASSQDGATVSYEQYF. Written as DNA, the CDR3 is TGTGCCAGCAGCCAAGATGGGGCGACAGTATCCTACGAGCAGTACTTC.

The chain combines TRBV9 with TRBJ1-1, with unresolved D. The CDR3 contains 12 residues. Between the trimmed V and J ends, which lost 3 bases and 9 bases, there was a span of 12 bases. From germline, CDR1 is SGDLS and CDR2 YYNGEE. In DNA form, the CDR3 reads TGTGCCAGCAGCGCTGACGGGGAAAAAGCTTTCTTT. Protein: CASSADGEKAFF.

The chain joins TRBV7-9 to TRBJ1-6; 8 bases are a match to TRBD1. The CDR3 sequence is 14 residues long. The junction had 3 bases not matched to a gene; V was cut back by 5 bases and J by 6 bases. Germline V gene lookup returns CDR1 SEHNR and CDR2 FQNEAQ (reference sequence). CDR3 sequence (DNA): TGTGCCAGCAGCAAAGACAGGGGTAATTCACCCCTCCACTTT. This codes for CASSKDRGNSPLHF.

The rearrangement joins TRBV3-1 (or the pseudogene TRBV3-2) to TRBJ2-2; 7 nucleotides align to TRBD2. The CDR3 runs to 14 residues. With 6 bases clipped from V and 1 base from J, the junction kept 2 bases outside the gene matches. Per the germline V gene, CDR1 is LGHDT and CDR2 is YNNKEL (reference sequence). CDR3 sequence reads: CASRKRGNTGELFF. CDR3 DNA sequence: TGTGCCAGCAGAAAGCGGGGGAACACCGGGGAGCTGTTTTTT.

V and J are TRBV12-5 and TRBJ2-3, with 9 nucleotides matching TRBD1. V lost 6 bases, J lost 5 bases, and 12 bases stayed unmatched. The CDR3 is made up of 16 amino acids. Germline lookup yields CDR1 LGHNT and CDR2 FRNRAP. CDR3 in DNA: TGTGCTAGTGGATTCGGGACAGGGTCCCCGGGAGATACGCAGTATTTT. The encoded protein is CASGFGTGSPGDTQYF. Complete variable domain (other parts from reference TRBV12-5 and TRBJ2-3): DARVTQTPRHKVTEMGQEVTMRCQPILGHNTVFWYRQTMMQGLELLAYFRNRAPLDDSGMPKDRFSAEMPDATLATLKIQPSEPRDSAVYFCASGFGTGSPGDTQYFGPGTRLTVL.

V and J are TRBV28 and TRBJ1-2; tentatively, D is TRBD1 (5 bases). The CDR3 consists of 15 residues. Trimming removed 1 base at V and 4 bases at J, with 13 bases between. Per germline, CDR1 MDHEN and CDR2 SYDVKM. CDR3 nucleotide sequence: TGTGCCAGCAGTTTATCGGGCAGGGTGGGCTATGGCTACACCTTC. Its protein product is CASSLSGRVGYGYTF.

The CDR3: CASNYRNQPQHF. CDR3 in DNA: TGTGCCAGCAATTATCGCAATCAGCCCCAGCATTTT. This chain uses TRBV7-2 with TRBJ1-5; D not certain. The ends were cut back, 7 bases at V and 2 bases at J, with 6 bases in the middle. The CDR3 sequence is 12 residues long. In germline, CDR1 is SGHTA, CDR2 FQGNSA. Filled out from reference TRBV7-2 and TRBJ1-5, the complete variable domain reads GAGVSQSPSNKVTEKGKDVELRCDPISGHTALYWYRQSLGQGLEFLIYFQGNSAPDKSGLPSDRFSAERTGGSVSTLTIQRTQQEDSAVYLCASNYRNQPQHFGDGTRLSIL.

V and J are TRBV5-6 and TRBJ2-7; maybe TRBD1 (7 bases). Trimming cost V 4 bases and J 3 bases, with 20 bases left between them. CDR3 length: 16 residues. Germline V gene data show CDR1 as SGHDT and CDR2 as YYEEEE. The CDR3 here is CASSPGGGPAYYEQYF. CDR3 bases: TGTGCCAGCAGCCCCGGAGGGGGCCCAGCATACTACGAGCAGTACTTC.

This chain connects TRBV14 to TRBJ1-6; D remains unclear. Germline CDR1 is SGHDN and CDR2 is FVKESK. Trimming stripped 1 base from V and 10 bases from J, with 8 bases between. CDR3 length equals 13 residues. DNA for the CDR3: TGTGCCAGCAGCCAAGGGCCGCTGTCACCCCTCCACTTT. Encoded protein: CASSQGPLSPLHF. The whole variable domain, remainder taken from reference TRBV14 and TRBJ1-6, is EAGVTQFPSHSVIEKGQTVTLRCDPISGHDNLYWYRRVMGKEIKFLLHFVKESKQDESGMPNNRFLAERTGGTYSTLKVQPAELEDSGVYFCASSQGPLSPLHFGNGTRLTVT.

This clone has just one count. V is TRBV20-1 and J is TRBJ2-1; perhaps TRBD2 as D (5 bases). V was trimmed by 3 bases and J by 15 bases, leaving 15 bases between them. CDR3 length equals 11 residues. Looked up from germline, CDR1 is DFQATT and CDR2 is SNEGSKA (reference sequence). The CDR3 is CSAREEGVLFF. The CDR3 DNA reads as TGCAGTGCTAGGGAAGAGGGAGTATTGTTCTTC.

This rearrangement joins TRBV6-1 to TRBJ2-7; D not certain. CDR3 length equals 15 residues. V lost 3 bases and J lost 0, with 12 bases in between. Germline V gene sequence: CDR1 MNHNS, CDR2 SASEGT. CDR3 sequence (DNA): TGTGCCAGCAGTGATTCCCTGGTGAGCTCCTACGAGCAGTACTTC. Encoded protein: CASSDSLVSSYEQYF.

This clone was detected only a few times. This chain joins TRBV10-3 and TRBJ1-5, with 8 bases fitting TRBD1. The V segment lost 6 bases and the J segment 0 bases; nucleotides outside the gene matches: 13. The CDR3 has 18 residues. Germline assignment: CDR1 ENHRY and CDR2 SYGVKD. In DNA, the CDR3 is TGTGCCATCAGCCCAGCTTCCGGACAGGGACGTAGCAATCAGCCCCAGCATTTT. This sequence encodes CAISPASGQGRSNQPQHF.

This chain joins TRBV5-1 and TRBJ2-3, with 7 bases identical to TRBD1. Trimming removed 4 bases from V and 3 bases from J; junction bases left unmatched: 5. This CDR3 region has 14 residues. The germline CDR1 and CDR2 sequences are SGHRS and YFSETQ. The CDR3 DNA is TGCGCCAGCAGCGGCGGCAGGGGGACAGATACGCAGTATTTT. This translates into CASSGGRGTDTQYF.

This chain uses TRBV6-1 with TRBJ1-6; no reliable D call. The germline gives CDR1 MNHNS, CDR2 SASEGT. V dropped 3 bases and J dropped 0 bases, with 9 bases sitting between them. This CDR3 has 16 residues. The CDR3 sequence is CASSERVSSYNSPLHF. The CDR3 DNA reads as TGTGCCAGCAGTGAGCGGGTTAGCTCCTATAATTCACCCCTCCACTTT.

This chain connects TRBV29-1 to TRBJ2-1, with TRBD2 matching 10 bases. The CDR3 is 16 residues long. Germline V gene data show CDR1 as SQVTM and CDR2 as ANQGSEA. After removal of 2 bases from V and 2 bases from J, the junction contained 6 bases not matched to a gene. CDR3 sequence (DNA): TGCAGCGTTGAAAAAGCGGGGGGGATCCCCTACAATGAGCAGTTCTTC. This codes for CSVEKAGGIPYNEQFF.

This chain joins TRBV13 and TRBJ1-4; D is possibly TRBD1 (5 bases). V was trimmed by 5 bases and J by 5 bases, leaving 12 bases between them. The CDR3 sequence is 14 residues long. The germline V gene encodes CDR1 PRHDT and CDR2 FYEKMQ (reference sequence). Here the CDR3 DNA reads TGTGCCAGCAGCGTCAGGGCCCCGAATGAAAAACTGTTTTTT. Encoded protein: CASSVRAPNEKLFF.

The chain recombines TRBV4-3 with TRBJ1-5; D is unclear. This CDR3 contains 15 residues. Germline values: CDR1 LGHNA, CDR2 YSLEER. Trimming left V 1 base short and J 0 bases short, with 7 bases between. The CDR3 sequence: CASSQGAYSNQPQHF. CDR3 nucleotide sequence: TGCGCCAGCAGCCAAGGCGCCTATAGCAATCAGCCCCAGCATTTT.

This chain joins TRBV13 and TRBJ2-3; 13 bases map to TRBD2. The trim removed 6 bases at V and 5 bases at J, leaving 2 bases unmatched. The CDR3 runs 14 residues. Germline CDR1 is PRHDT and CDR2 is FYEKMQ (reference sequence). DNA for the CDR3: TGTGCCAGCAGGCGACTAGCGGGGGGAGATACGCAGTATTTT. Its protein is CASRRLAGGDTQYF.